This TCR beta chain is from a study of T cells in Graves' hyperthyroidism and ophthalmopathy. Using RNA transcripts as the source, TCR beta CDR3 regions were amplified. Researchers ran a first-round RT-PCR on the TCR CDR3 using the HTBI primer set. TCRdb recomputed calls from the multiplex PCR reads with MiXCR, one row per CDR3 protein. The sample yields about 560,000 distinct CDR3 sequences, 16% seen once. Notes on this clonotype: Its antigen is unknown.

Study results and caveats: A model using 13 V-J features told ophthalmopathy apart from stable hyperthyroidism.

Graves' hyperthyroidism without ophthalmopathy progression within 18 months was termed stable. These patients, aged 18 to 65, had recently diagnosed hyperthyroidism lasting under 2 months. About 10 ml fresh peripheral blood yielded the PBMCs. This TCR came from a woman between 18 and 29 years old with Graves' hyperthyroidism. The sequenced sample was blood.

CDR3 loop: CASSFGHLYEQYF. The CDR3 coding sequence is TGTGCCAGCAGTTTCGGACATCTGTACGAGCAGTACTTC. The genes are TRBV12-3 or TRBV12-4 and TRBJ2-7, with D tentatively TRBD1 (5 bases). The V gene lost 3 bases and the J gene lost 4 bases, with 10 bases spanning the gap. This CDR3 region has 13 residues.